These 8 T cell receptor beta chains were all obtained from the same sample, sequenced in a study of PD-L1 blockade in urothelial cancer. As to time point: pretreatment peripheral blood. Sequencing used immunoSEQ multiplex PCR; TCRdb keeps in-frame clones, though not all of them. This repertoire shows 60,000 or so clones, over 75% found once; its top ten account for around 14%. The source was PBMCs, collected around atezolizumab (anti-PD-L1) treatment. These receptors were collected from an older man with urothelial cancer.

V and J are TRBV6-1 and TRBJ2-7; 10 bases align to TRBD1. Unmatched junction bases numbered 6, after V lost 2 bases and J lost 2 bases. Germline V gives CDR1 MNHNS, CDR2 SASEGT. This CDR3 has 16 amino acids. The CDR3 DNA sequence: TGTGCCAGCAGTGAATTTGGACAGGGGGGCCCCTACGAGCAGTACTTC. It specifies CASSEFGQGGPYEQYF.

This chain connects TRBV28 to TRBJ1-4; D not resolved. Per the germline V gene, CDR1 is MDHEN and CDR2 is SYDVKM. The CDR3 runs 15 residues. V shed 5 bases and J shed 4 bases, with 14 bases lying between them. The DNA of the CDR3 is TGTGCCAGCAGTCCATTCCAGGCCGTTAATGAAAAACTGTTTTTT. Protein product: CASSPFQAVNEKLFF.

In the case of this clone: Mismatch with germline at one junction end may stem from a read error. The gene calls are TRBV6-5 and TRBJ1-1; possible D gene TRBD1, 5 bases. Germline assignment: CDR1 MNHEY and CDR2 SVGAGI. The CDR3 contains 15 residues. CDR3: CASSYDGGAPTGAFF. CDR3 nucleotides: TGTGCCAGCAGTTATGATGGAGGGGCTCCAACTGGAGCTTTCTTT.

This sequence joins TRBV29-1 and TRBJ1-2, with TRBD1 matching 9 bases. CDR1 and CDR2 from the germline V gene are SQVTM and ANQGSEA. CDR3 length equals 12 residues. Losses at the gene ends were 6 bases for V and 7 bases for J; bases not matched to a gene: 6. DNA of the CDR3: TGCAGCGTCGTACAGGGGGCAGGTGGCTACACCTTC. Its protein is CSVVQGAGGYTF.

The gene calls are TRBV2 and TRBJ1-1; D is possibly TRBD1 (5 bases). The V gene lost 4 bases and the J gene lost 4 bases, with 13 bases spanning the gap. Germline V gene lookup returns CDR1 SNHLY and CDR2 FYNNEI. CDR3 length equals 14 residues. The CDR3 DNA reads TGTGCCAGCAGTGTGGGGACTGGCGGCACTGAAGCTTTCTTT. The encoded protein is CASSVGTGGTEAFF.

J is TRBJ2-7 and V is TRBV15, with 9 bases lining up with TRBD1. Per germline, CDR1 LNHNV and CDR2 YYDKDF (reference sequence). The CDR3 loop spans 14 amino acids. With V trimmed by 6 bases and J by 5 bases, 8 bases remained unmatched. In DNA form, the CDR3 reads TGTGCCACCAGGGACAGGGGTACTCGGGACGAGCAGTACTTC. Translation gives CATRDRGTRDEQYF. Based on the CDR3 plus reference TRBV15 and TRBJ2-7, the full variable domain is DAMVIQNPRYQVTQFGKPVTLSCSQTLNHNVMYWYQQKSSQAPKLLFHYYDKDFNNEADTPDNFQSRRPNTSFCFLDIRSPGLGDTAMYLCATRDRGTRDEQYFGPGTRLTVT.

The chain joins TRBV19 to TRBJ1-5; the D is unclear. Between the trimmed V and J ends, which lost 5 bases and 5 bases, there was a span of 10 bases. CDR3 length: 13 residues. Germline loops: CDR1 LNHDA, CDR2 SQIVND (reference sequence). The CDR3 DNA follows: TGTGCCAGTAGTGAGAGGGTTGATCAGCCCCAGCATTTT. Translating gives CASSERVDQPQHF.

The CDR3 sequence is CASSLARGETQYF. The CDR3 coding sequence is TGCGCCAGCAGCTTGGCCAGAGGAGAGACCCAGTACTTC. The V gene is TRBV5-1, the J gene TRBJ2-5; D is uncertain. Germline V lookup: CDR1 SGHRS, CDR2 YFSETQ. The CDR3 spans 13 residues. The V and J ends lost 0 bases and 4 bases respectively, with 7 bases between them.